The T cell receptor (beta chain) under discussion was sequenced for a study of lymphopenia after photon versus proton radiotherapy. Overall study findings and caveats: Relative stability marked proton patients; photon patients lost diversity and naive cells.

The repertoire was sequenced with immunoSEQ multiplex PCR; TCRdb's copy has only in-frame clones and lacks some. There are approximately 65,000 clones in the sample; 80% to 90% occur only once, and 11% lies in the top ten. Worth noting for this clone: Its antigen is currently unknown.

Deletions cut 5 bases from V and 2 bases from J, with 20 bases between. Looked up from germline, CDR1 is KGHSH and CDR2 is LQKENI. The CDR3 runs 17 residues. The gene calls are TRBV18 and TRBJ2-3, with a possible D match to TRBD1 (6 bases). The sequenced sample was peripheral blood, obtained from a patient treated with proton-based radiotherapy. This sequence originates from a man older than 75 with esophageal cancer. The chain's CDR3 is CASSSGVGSGHTDTQYF. DNA of the CDR3: TGTGCCAGCTCATCAGGGGTGGGGAGCGGACACACAGATACGCAGTATTTT.